This T cell receptor (beta chain) was captured in a study of T-cell reconstitution after alpha-beta-depleted transplantation in children. In its sample, this clonotype was seen many times. As it was prepared, the TCRbeta library received unique molecular identifiers. TCRdb called the PCR reads again in MiXCR, with one record for every CDR3 protein. The table records hundreds of thousands of distinct CDR3 sequences, roughly a tenth of them present only once. The junction had 6 bases not matched to a gene; V was cut back by 2 bases and J by 2 bases. The length of the CDR3 is 16 residues. Germline CDR1 MNHEY, CDR2 SVGEGT.

J is TRBJ2-1 and V is TRBV6-2 or TRBV6-3; 7 nucleotides line up with TRBD2. The sequencing here drew on PBMCs, taken before TCRalphabeta/CD19-depleted stem cell transplant. The sequence derives from a child aged 2 to 10 with inherited bone marrow failure, due to receive a stem cell transplant. CDR3 DNA: TGTGCCAGCAGTTACCGGGCGGGAGAGACCTACAATGAGCAGTTCTTC. It codes for CASSYRAGETYNEQFF.